This is a list of T cell receptor beta chains from one sample in a study of response to subunit inactivated influenza vaccine. TCRdb used MiXCR to reprocess the RT-PCR reads, holding one entry per CDR3 protein. Of a few hundred thousand distinct CDR3 sequences listed, 21% are singletons. Sequencing used PBMCs from blood, obtained around 22 months after vaccination. The receptors originated from a man aged 50 to 69 who received an inactivated influenza vaccine. CDR3s include the opening cysteine and the closing phenylalanine or tryptophan. A D gene is named only where the DNA matches it firmly. Clone size is stated in some rows and not others, as once, few, many or a class when expanded.

length,J,V,D,size,DNA,CDR3
14,TRBJ2-7,TRBV12-3/TRBV12-4,NA,NA,TGTGCCAGCAGTCCGACTGGGCAGAGCTACGAGCAGTACTTC,CASSPTGQSYEQYF
11,TRBJ2-5,TRBV20-1,NA,NA,TGCAGTGCCTTTTTGGCGGGGACCCAGTACTTC,CSAFLAGTQYF
15,TRBJ2-2,TRBV7-9,NA,NA,TGTGCCAGCAGCTTAACGGGGGCCCGGGTCGGGGAGCTGTTTTTT,CASSLTGARVGELFF
20,TRBJ2-6,TRBV27,NA,NA,TGTGCCAGCAGTTTATCCCCCCTCCAATCCACTCTTCCTGGGGCCAACGTCCTGACTTTC,CASSLSPLQSTLPGANVLTF
13,TRBJ1-6,TRBV7-2,NA,many,TGTGCCAGCAGCTTACAAACAGATTCACCCCTCCACTTT,CASSLQTDSPLHF
14,TRBJ1-1,TRBV29-1,NA,NA,TGCAGCGTTGAAGATCTATGGGGGGCAACTGAAGCTTTCTTT,CSVEDLWGATEAFF
13,TRBJ2-4,TRBV12-3/TRBV12-4,TRBD1,NA,TGTGCCAGCAGTTTTACAGGGGGATACATTCAGTACTTC,CASSFTGGYIQYF
13,TRBJ1-6,TRBV19,TRBD1,NA,TGTGCCAGTACGGGACAGCATAATTCACCCCTCCACTTT,CASTGQHNSPLHF
15,TRBJ2-1,TRBV9,TRBD1,few,TGTGCCAGCAGCGTAGCCGGACAGGGGTACAATGAGCAGTTCTTC,CASSVAGQGYNEQFF
15,TRBJ1-1,TRBV4-2,NA,many,TGTGCCAGCAGCCAAGATCTGGGATTGAACACTGAAGCTTTCTTT,CASSQDLGLNTEAFF
12,TRBJ1-1,TRBV12-3/TRBV12-4,NA,many,TGTGCCAGCAGTTTACCTAACACTGAAGCTTTCTTT,CASSLPNTEAFF
12,TRBJ1-6,TRBV25-1,NA,few,TGTGCCAGCGGCAGGTGGAATTCACCCCTCCACTTT,CASGRWNSPLHF
14,TRBJ2-1,TRBV6-1,TRBD1,NA,TGTGCCAGCAGTAGACAGGGGGCTTACAATGAGCAGTTCTTC,CASSRQGAYNEQFF
16,TRBJ2-2,TRBV10-3,NA,NA,TGTGCCATCAGTGGATCGGGAGCTACTGCGGCCGGGGAGCTGTTTTTT,CAISGSGATAAGELFF
13,TRBJ1-1,TRBV5-1,TRBD1,many,TGCGCCAGCGGCCGGGACAGGGTCACTGAAGCTTTCTTT,CASGRDRVTEAFF
16,TRBJ1-3,TRBV6-1,NA,NA,TGTGCCACCCGATCCGGGCGCGCGTCCTCTGGAAACACCATATATTTT,CATRSGRASSGNTIYF
15,TRBJ2-3,TRBV6-5,NA,NA,TGTGCCAGCAGTTACTCAAGCGGGAGCACAGATACGCAGTATTTT,CASSYSSGSTDTQYF
14,TRBJ1-1,TRBV10-3,NA,few,TGTGCCATCAGTGAGCGGGGAATGAACACTGAAGCTTTCTTT,CAISERGMNTEAFF
14,TRBJ1-5,TRBV7-6,NA,many,TGTGCCAGCAGCTTAGCTTTGGGCAATCAGCCCCAGCATTTT,CASSLALGNQPQHF
14,TRBJ1-4,TRBV20-1,TRBD1,NA,TGCAGTGTCCGGGACAGGGGGTTAGGTGAAAAACTGTTTTTT,CSVRDRGLGEKLFF
16,TRBJ2-2,TRBV4-2,TRBD2,NA,TGTGCCAGCAGCCAAGATCACACTAGCGGGGACGCGGAGCTGTTTTTT,CASSQDHTSGDAELFF
16,TRBJ2-1,TRBV12-3/TRBV12-4,TRBD2,few,TGTGCCAGCAGTCCCGAATGGGGGGGAATGGGCAATGAGCAGTTCTTC,CASSPEWGGMGNEQFF
17,TRBJ2-3,TRBV12-3/TRBV12-4,NA,NA,TGTGCCAGCAGTCCCCGGCGCGAAATAAGGGGGACAGATACGCAGTATTTT,CASSPRREIRGTDTQYF
18,TRBJ2-3,TRBV11-2,TRBD1,few,TGTGCCAGCAGCCTAGGGGCTACAGGGGGCGGTTTATCAGATACGCAGTATTTT,CASSLGATGGGLSDTQYF
14,TRBJ2-2,TRBV27,NA,few,TGTGCCAGCAAAGGCTACGCGAACACCGGGGAGCTGTTTTTT,CASKGYANTGELFF
15,TRBJ1-1,TRBV7-2,NA,few,TGTGCCAGCAGCCCCCTTGGGGGGTTCGGCACTGAAGCTTTCTTT,CASSPLGGFGTEAFF
14,TRBJ2-3,TRBV7-8,NA,NA,TGTGCCAGCAGTAAAAGGGGCCTCACAGATACGCAGTATTTT,CASSKRGLTDTQYF
16,TRBJ1-1,TRBV4-1,NA,few,TGCGCCAGCAGCCAAGGCGGCAGGGGCCGGAGGACTGAAGCTTTCTTT,CASSQGGRGRRTEAFF
16,TRBJ1-2,TRBV7-8,TRBD1,NA,TGTGCCAGCAGCTCAGGGACAGTACCAACCTTCTATGGCTACACCTTC,CASSSGTVPTFYGYTF
14,TRBJ2-7,TRBV2,TRBD1,NA,TGTGCCAGCAGTGAGTGGACAGGGGGCGAGATGCAGTACTTC,CASSEWTGGEMQYF
14,TRBJ1-2,TRBV29-1,NA,few,TGCAGCGTTGTGGGGGGCCGGGGGGGCTATGGCTACACCTTC,CSVVGGRGGYGYTF
18,TRBJ1-3,TRBV2,TRBD1,many,TGTGCCAGCAGTGACTCCATGGCCGGGACAGGGGCTGGAAACACCATATATTTT,CASSDSMAGTGAGNTIYF
14,TRBJ1-1,TRBV2,NA,NA,TGTGCCAGCCCTCCCGAAGGCTTGAACACTGAAGCTTTCTTT,CASPPEGLNTEAFF
16,TRBJ2-2,TRBV7-8,NA,NA,TGTGCCAGCAGAACAAGGGTAGCGCCCAGCGGCGGGGAGCTGTTTTTT,CASRTRVAPSGGELFF
13,TRBJ1-2,TRBV9,TRBD1,many,TGTGCCAGCAGCTCAGGGGGAGACTATGGCTACACCTTC,CASSSGGDYGYTF
18,TRBJ2-6,TRBV5-4,TRBD2,NA,TGTGCCAGCAGCTTGCCAAAGCGGGGGACCTCTGGGGCCAACGTCCTGACTTTC,CASSLPKRGTSGANVLTF
14,TRBJ2-1,TRBV28,NA,few,TGTGCCAGCAGTTTCGGGGGCACCTACAATGAGCAGTTCTTC,CASSFGGTYNEQFF
15,TRBJ1-3,TRBV29-1,NA,many,TGCAGCGTTGGGACAGACAGAAACTCTGGAAACACCATATATTTT,CSVGTDRNSGNTIYF
13,TRBJ1-2,TRBV12-3/TRBV12-4,NA,NA,TGTGCCAGCAGTTTAGCGTCGACTTCTGGCTACACCTTC,CASSLASTSGYTF
15,TRBJ1-2,TRBV20-1,NA,few,TGCAGTGCTGGCCTTAGGGCCTCGCGGTCCTATGGCTACACCTTC,CSAGLRASRSYGYTF
10,TRBJ1-6,TRBV12-3/TRBV12-4,NA,many,TGTGCCAGCAGTACCCCACCCCTCCACTTT,CASSTPPLHF
16,TRBJ1-6,TRBV7-2,TRBD1,NA,TGTGCCAGCAGGAGGACAGGGGGGGAAGGTAATTCACCCCTCCACTTT,CASRRTGGEGNSPLHF
13,TRBJ2-7,TRBV7-2,NA,NA,TGTGCCATCCGCCGGGAACCGTATAACGAGCAGTACTTC,CAIRREPYNEQYF
12,TRBJ1-2,TRBV18,NA,few,TGTGCCAGCTCACAAAGGGGGGATGGCTACACCTTC,CASSQRGDGYTF
16,TRBJ2-7,TRBV6-2/TRBV6-3,NA,NA,TGTGCCAGCACAAAACCCCGGGACAAGGCAGCCCACGAGCAGTACTTC,CASTKPRDKAAHEQYF
23,TRBJ1-6,TRBV4-3,TRBD1,few,TGCGCCAGCAGCCAGCACCCTCAAAGCGGGGACAGAGTGTGGAGCTCCTATAATTCACCCCTCCACTTT,CASSQHPQSGDRVWSSYNSPLHF
17,TRBJ1-5,TRBV5-5,NA,few,TGTGCCAGCAGCTTGGTGGGGGGCGGTTATAGCAATCAGCCCCAGCATTTT,CASSLVGGGYSNQPQHF